This T cell receptor (beta chain) was sequenced in a study of cytotoxic CD8 clonotypes in ibrutinib-treated CLL. About the research overall: Patients gave response samples after a median about eleven months of treatment, range 6 to 36.

Germline CDR1 is MNHEY and CDR2 is SVGAGI. With V trimmed by 4 bases and J by 8 bases, 5 bases remained unmatched. There are 13 residues in the CDR3. The method was immunoSEQ multiplex PCR; TCRdb's version includes in-frame clones alone and lacks a portion of them. Among about 300,000 clones listed, approximately 76% were seen once. Sequences were derived from PBMCs, sampled at disease progression, from a patient treated with ibrutinib. The TCR originated in a human donor with chronic lymphocytic leukemia. The chain uses TRBV6-5 and TRBJ1-2, with 9 positions matching TRBD1. The CDR3 sequence: CASSSGQGIGYTF. The CDR3 bases are TGTGCCAGCAGTTCCGGACAGGGGATAGGCTACACCTTC.